The TCR beta chain described here comes from a study of T-cell memory formation after mild COVID-19. Points from the study as a whole: CM and EM subsets held most contracting CD4+ clones; EMRA held CD8+ ones. Some SARS-CoV-2-responding clones were already detected in memory before infection.

The CDR3 has 16 residues. Germline assignment: CDR1 SGHVS and CDR2 FNYEAQ. Germline trimming cut 5 bases from V and 0 bases from J; bases unmatched to any gene: 6. This clonotype occurred many times. What it binds is unknown. TCRdb reprocessed the 5' RACE reads with MiXCR, giving one entry per CDR3 protein. Of 350,000 to 450,000 distinct CDR3 sequences detected, 25% to 30% appear once; the ten largest clones hold about 14%. This clonotype was sampled from an adult woman who had mild COVID-19 (a few samples of this study predate the infection). Cell type and time point are not known. V is TRBV7-6 and J is TRBJ2-5; 10 nucleotides match TRBD2. The sequenced material came from PBMCs or a T cell subset sorted from them (not recorded which). The CDR3 protein is CASSLWTSGNQETQYF. CDR3 DNA sequence: TGTGCCAGCAGCCTTTGGACTAGCGGAAACCAAGAGACCCAGTACTTC.